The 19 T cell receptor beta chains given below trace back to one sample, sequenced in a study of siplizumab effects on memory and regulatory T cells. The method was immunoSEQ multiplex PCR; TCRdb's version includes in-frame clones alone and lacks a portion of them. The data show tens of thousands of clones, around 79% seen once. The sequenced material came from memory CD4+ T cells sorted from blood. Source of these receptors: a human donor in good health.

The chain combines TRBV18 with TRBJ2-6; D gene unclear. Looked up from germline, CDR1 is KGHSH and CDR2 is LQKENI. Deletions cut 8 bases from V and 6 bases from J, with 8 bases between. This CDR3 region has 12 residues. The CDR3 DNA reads TGTGCCAGCGGTCCCGAGGCCAACGTCCTGACTTTC. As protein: CASGPEANVLTF.

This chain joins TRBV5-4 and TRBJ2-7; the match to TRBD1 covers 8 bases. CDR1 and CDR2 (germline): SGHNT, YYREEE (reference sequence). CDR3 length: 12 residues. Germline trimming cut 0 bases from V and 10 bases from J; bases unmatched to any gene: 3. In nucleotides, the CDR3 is TGTGCCAGCAGCTTGGGACAGGGGTCCCAGTACTTC. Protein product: CASSLGQGSQYF.

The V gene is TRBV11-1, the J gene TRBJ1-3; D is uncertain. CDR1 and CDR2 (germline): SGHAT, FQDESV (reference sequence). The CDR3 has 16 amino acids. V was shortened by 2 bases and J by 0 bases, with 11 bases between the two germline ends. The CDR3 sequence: CASSLNKASSGNTIYF. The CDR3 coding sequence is TGTGCCAGCAGCTTAAATAAGGCCAGCTCTGGAAACACCATATATTTT.

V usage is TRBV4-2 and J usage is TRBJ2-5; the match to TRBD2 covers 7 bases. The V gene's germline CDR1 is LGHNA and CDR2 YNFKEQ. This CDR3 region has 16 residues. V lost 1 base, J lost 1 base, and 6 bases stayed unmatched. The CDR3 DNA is TGTGCCAGCAGCCAAGTCACGGGGGGAGGCCAAGAGACCCAGTACTTC. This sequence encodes CASSQVTGGGQETQYF.

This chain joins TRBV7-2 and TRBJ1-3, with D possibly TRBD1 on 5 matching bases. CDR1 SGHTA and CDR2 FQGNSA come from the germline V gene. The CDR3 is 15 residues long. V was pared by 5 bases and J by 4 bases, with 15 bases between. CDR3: CASSPSGGSGNTIYF. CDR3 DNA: TGTGCCAGCAGCCCGTCGGGGGGGTCCGGAAACACCATATATTTT.

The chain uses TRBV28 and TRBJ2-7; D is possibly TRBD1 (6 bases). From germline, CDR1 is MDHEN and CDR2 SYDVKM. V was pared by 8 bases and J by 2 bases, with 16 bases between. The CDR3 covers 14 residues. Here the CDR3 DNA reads TGTGCCAGCCTTTCAATGGGACAAACCTACGAGCAGTACTTC. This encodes CASLSMGQTYEQYF. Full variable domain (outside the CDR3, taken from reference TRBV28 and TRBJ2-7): DVKVTQSSRYLVKRTGEKVFLECVQDMDHENMFWYRQDPGLGLRLIYFSYDVKMKEKGDIPEGYSVSREKKERFSLILESASTNQTSMYLCASLSMGQTYEQYFGPGTRLTVT.

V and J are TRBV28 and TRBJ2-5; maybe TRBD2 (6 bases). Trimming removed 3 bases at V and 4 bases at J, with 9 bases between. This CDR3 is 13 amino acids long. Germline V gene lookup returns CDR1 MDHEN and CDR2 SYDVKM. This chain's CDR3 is CASSFWDSETQYF. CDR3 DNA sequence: TGTGCCAGCAGTTTTTGGGACTCAGAGACCCAGTACTTC. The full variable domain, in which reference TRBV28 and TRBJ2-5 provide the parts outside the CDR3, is DVKVTQSSRYLVKRTGEKVFLECVQDMDHENMFWYRQDPGLGLRLIYFSYDVKMKEKGDIPEGYSVSREKKERFSLILESASTNQTSMYLCASSFWDSETQYFGPGTRLLVL.

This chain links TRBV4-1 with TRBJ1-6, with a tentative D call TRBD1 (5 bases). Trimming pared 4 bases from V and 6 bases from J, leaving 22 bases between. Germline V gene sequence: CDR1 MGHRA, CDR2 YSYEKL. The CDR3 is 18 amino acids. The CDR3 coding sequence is TGCGCCAGCAGCCCCAGCAGATTGGGGGGGTTGGGTAATTCACCCCTCCACTTT. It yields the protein CASSPSRLGGLGNSPLHF.

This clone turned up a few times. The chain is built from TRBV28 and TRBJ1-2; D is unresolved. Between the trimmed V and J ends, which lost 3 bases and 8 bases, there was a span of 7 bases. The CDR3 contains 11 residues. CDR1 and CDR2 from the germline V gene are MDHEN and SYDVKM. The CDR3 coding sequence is TGTGCCAGCAGTTTCTGGTCGGGCTACACCTTC. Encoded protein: CASSFWSGYTF.

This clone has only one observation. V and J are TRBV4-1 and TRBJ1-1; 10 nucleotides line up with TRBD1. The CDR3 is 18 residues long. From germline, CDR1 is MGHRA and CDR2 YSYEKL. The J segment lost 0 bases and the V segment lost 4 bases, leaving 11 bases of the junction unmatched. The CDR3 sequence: CASSRGGTGVLMNTEAFF. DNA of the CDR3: TGCGCCAGCAGCCGGGGCGGGACAGGGGTTTTAATGAACACTGAAGCTTTCTTT.

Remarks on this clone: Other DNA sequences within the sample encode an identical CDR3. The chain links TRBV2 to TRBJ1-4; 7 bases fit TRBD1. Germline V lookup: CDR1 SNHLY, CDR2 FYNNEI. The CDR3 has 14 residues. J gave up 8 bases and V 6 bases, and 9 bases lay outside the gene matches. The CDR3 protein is CASSVTGFGEKLFF. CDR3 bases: TGTGCCAGCAGCGTGACAGGGTTTGGCGAAAAACTGTTTTTT.

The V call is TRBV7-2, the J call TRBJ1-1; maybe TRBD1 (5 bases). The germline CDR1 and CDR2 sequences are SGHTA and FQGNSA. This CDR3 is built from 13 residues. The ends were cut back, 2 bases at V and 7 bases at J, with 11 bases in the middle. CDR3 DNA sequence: TGTGCCAGCAGCTTACCCCCCCAGGGTGAAGCTTTCTTT. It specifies CASSLPPQGEAFF.

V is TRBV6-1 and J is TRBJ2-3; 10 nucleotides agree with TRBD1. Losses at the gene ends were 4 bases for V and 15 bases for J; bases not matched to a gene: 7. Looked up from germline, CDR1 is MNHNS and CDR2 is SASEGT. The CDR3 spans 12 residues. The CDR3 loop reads CASSVDRGRGYF. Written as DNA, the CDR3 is TGTGCCAGCAGTGTGGACAGGGGGAGAGGATATTTT.

As DNA, the CDR3 is TGTGCCAGCAGCTCCCCGGGACAGGGGCACAACGAGCAGTACTTC. Protein: CASSSPGQGHNEQYF. The chain carries TRBV7-9 and TRBJ2-7; 10 bases match TRBD1. This CDR3 comprises 15 residues. V shed 4 bases and J 5 bases; nucleotides not matched to a gene: 8. Germline CDR1 and CDR2: SEHNR and FQNEAQ (reference sequence). Combining the CDR3 with reference TRBV7-9 and TRBJ2-7 gives the whole variable domain DTGVSQNPRHKITKRGQNVTFRCDPISEHNRLYWYRQTLGQGPEFLTYFQNEAQLEKSRLLSDRFSAERPKGSFSTLEIQRTEQGDSAMYLCASSSPGQGHNEQYFGPGTRLTVT.

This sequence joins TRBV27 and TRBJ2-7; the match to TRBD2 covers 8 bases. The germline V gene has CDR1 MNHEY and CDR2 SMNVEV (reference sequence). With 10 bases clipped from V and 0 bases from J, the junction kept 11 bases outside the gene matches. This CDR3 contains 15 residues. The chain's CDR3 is CATTGGDFCSYEQYF. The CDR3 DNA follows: TGTGCCACAACGGGGGGGGATTTTTGCTCCTACGAGCAGTACTTC.

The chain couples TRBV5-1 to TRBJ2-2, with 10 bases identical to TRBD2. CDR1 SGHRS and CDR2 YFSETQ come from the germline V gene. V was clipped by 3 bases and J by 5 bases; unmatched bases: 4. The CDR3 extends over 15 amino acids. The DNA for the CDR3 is TGCGCCAGCAGCTGGACTAGCGGTAGTACCGGGGAGCTGTTTTTT. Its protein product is CASSWTSGSTGELFF.

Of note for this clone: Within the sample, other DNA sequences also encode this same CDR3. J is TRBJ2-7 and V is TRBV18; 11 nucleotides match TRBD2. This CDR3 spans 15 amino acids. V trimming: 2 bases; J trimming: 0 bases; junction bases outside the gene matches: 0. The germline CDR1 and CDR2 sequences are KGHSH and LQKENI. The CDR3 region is CASSPTSGGSYEQYF. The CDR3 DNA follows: TGTGCCAGCTCACCAACTAGCGGGGGCTCCTACGAGCAGTACTTC.

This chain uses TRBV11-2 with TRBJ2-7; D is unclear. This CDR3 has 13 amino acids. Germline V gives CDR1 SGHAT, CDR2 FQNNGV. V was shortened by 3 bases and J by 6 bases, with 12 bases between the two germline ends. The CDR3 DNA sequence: TGTGCCAGCAGCTTTTTGACGGGCGCCGAGCAGTACTTC. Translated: CASSFLTGAEQYF.

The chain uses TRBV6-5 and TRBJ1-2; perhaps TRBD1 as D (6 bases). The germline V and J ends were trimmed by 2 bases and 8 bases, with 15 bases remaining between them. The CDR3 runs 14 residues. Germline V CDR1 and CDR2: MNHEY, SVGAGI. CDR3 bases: TGTGCCAGCAGTTACGGCATACAGGGCGGCGGCTACACCTTC. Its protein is CASSYGIQGGGYTF.